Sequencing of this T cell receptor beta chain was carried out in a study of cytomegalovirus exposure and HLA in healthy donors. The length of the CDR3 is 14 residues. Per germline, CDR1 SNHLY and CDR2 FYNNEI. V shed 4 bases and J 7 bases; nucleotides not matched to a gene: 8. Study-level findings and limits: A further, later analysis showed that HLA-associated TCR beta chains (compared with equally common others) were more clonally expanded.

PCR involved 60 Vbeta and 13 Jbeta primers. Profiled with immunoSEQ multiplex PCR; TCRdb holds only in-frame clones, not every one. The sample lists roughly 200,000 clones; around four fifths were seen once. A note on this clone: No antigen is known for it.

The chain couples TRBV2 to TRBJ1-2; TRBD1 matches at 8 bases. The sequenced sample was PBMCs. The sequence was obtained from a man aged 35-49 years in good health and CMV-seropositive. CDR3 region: CASSGTGIRGGYTF. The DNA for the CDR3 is TGTGCCAGCAGTGGGACAGGGATTCGAGGTGGCTACACCTTC.